A single sample is the source of the 29 T cell receptor beta chains below, sequenced in a study of T cell responses to AZD1222 COVID-19 vaccine. The protocol was immunoSEQ multiplex PCR, while the TCRdb copy is restricted to in-frame clones and leaves out a portion. The sample shows about 180,000 clones, 80% to 90% of them seen only once. The sequenced sample was peripheral blood, obtained on day 0 of AZD1222 vaccination. The receptor set was obtained from an adult in good health.

The chain has TRBV7-9 and TRBJ2-7, with a tentative D call TRBD1 (5 bases). Trimming took 5 bases from V and 4 from J, leaving 18 bases between them. The CDR3 length is 15 residues. The germline V gene encodes CDR1 SEHNR and CDR2 FQNEAQ (reference sequence). The CDR3 DNA reads TGTGCCAGCAGCGGAACATCAGACAGAACTTACGAGCAGTACTTC. Translated: CASSGTSDRTYEQYF.

This clone appeared a single time. The chain uses TRBV5-4 and TRBJ1-1, with D uncertain. Trimming pared 4 bases from V and 2 bases from J, leaving 15 bases between. The CDR3 totals 15 residues. Germline values: CDR1 SGHNT, CDR2 YYREEE (reference sequence). The CDR3 DNA is TGTGCCAGCAGCCCCGGAAGTGGCCACAACACTGAAGCTTTCTTT. Encoded protein: CASSPGSGHNTEAFF.

The chain is built from TRBV7-8 and TRBJ1-2; 7 bases are shared with TRBD1. Germline V gives CDR1 SGHVS, CDR2 FQNEAQ. The J segment lost 8 bases and the V segment lost 2 bases, leaving 11 bases of the junction unmatched. This CDR3 has 15 residues. The CDR3 coding sequence is TGTGCCAGCAGCTTACACAGGGGACCGGCGGGGGGCTACACCTTC. It encodes CASSLHRGPAGGYTF. Complete variable domain (other parts from reference TRBV7-8 and TRBJ1-2): GAGVSQSPRYKVAKRGQDVALRCDPISGHVSLFWYQQALGQGPEFLTYFQNEAQLDKSGLPSDRFFAERPEGSVSTLKIQRTQQEDSAVYLCASSLHRGPAGGYTFGSGTRLTVV.

The chain couples TRBV18 to TRBJ2-1; 8 positions match TRBD1. The J segment lost 8 bases and the V segment lost 4 bases, leaving 13 bases of the junction unmatched. Germline CDR1 and CDR2: KGHSH and LQKENI. The CDR3 has 16 residues. CDR3 region: CASSLRGQGGRDEQFF. The CDR3 bases are TGTGCCAGCTCACTTAGAGGACAGGGAGGCAGGGATGAGCAGTTCTTC.

The genes are TRBV7-9 and TRBJ1-3; no firm D call. The germline gives CDR1 SEHNR, CDR2 FQNEAQ (reference sequence). CDR3 size: 16 residues. The V and J ends lost 1 base and 3 bases respectively, with 13 bases between them. The CDR3: CASSLVPQWGGNTIYF. The CDR3 DNA reads TGTGCCAGCAGCTTAGTCCCGCAGTGGGGTGGAAACACCATATATTTT.

The chain employs TRBV9 and TRBJ2-7, with D unresolved. CDR3 length: 12 amino acids. V was clipped by 0 bases and J by 7 bases, with 8 bases between them. Looked up from germline, CDR1 is SGDLS and CDR2 is YYNGEE. CDR3 loop: CASSVVVGEQYF. CDR3 DNA sequence: TGTGCCAGCAGCGTAGTGGTGGGTGAGCAGTACTTC.

In the case of this clone: Other DNA sequences in this specimen translate into the identical CDR3. The chain has TRBV3-1 (or the pseudogene TRBV3-2) and TRBJ2-7; D is uncertain. CDR3 length: 13 amino acids. The V end lost 1 base, the J end lost 3 bases, and 7 bases lay between the germline ends. The germline gives CDR1 LGHDT, CDR2 YNNKEL (reference sequence). CDR3 DNA: TGTGCCAGCAGCCAAGTTGACGGCTACGAGCAGTACTTC. This encodes CASSQVDGYEQYF.

This clone showed up just once. The chain joins TRBV7-9 to TRBJ1-4; perhaps TRBD1 as D (5 bases). The CDR3 is 17 residues long. Germline V gene sequence: CDR1 SEHNR, CDR2 FQNEAQ (reference sequence). Trimming cost V 5 bases and J 3 bases, with 19 bases left between them. The CDR3 loop reads CASSAQVWAGANEKLFF. The CDR3 DNA reads as TGTGCCAGCAGCGCCCAGGTTTGGGCGGGGGCTAATGAAAAACTGTTTTTT.

This chain connects TRBV28 to TRBJ2-2; D possibly matches TRBD1 or TRBD2 (5 bases each). The ends were cut back, 6 bases at V and 6 bases at J, with 20 bases in the middle. The CDR3 consists of 16 residues. CDR1 is MDHEN and CDR2 is SYDVKM in the germline V gene. The CDR3 protein is CASSRPRQGEAGELFF. CDR3 DNA sequence: TGTGCCAGCAGCCGCCCGAGGCAGGGAGAGGCCGGGGAGCTGTTTTTT.

V and J are TRBV28 and TRBJ2-7; tentative D call: TRBD1 (6 bases). This CDR3 has 15 residues. Germline V gene sequence: CDR1 MDHEN, CDR2 SYDVKM. Trimming pared 0 bases from V and 2 bases from J, leaving 11 bases between. This CDR3 is CASSLWGASAYEQYF. Written as DNA, the CDR3 is TGTGCCAGCAGTTTATGGGGGGCATCTGCCTACGAGCAGTACTTC. Drawing the rest from reference TRBV28 and TRBJ2-7, the complete variable domain is DVKVTQSSRYLVKRTGEKVFLECVQDMDHENMFWYRQDPGLGLRLIYFSYDVKMKEKGDIPEGYSVSREKKERFSLILESASTNQTSMYLCASSLWGASAYEQYFGPGTRLTVT.

The J gene is TRBJ1-6, the V gene TRBV5-4; D unclear. V was trimmed by 5 bases and J by 8 bases, leaving 11 bases between them. This CDR3 comprises 13 residues. Germline V lookup: CDR1 SGHNT, CDR2 YYREEE (reference sequence). The DNA for the CDR3 is TGTGCCAGCAGGGAAATAGGGTATTCACCCCTCCACTTT. Its protein product is CASREIGYSPLHF. The full variable domain, rest sourced from reference TRBV5-4 and TRBJ1-6, is ETGVTQSPTHLIKTRGQQVTLRCSSQSGHNTVSWYQQALGQGPQFIFQYYREEENGRGNFPPRFSGLQFPNYSSELNVNALELDDSALYLCASREIGYSPLHFGNGTRLTVT.

V usage is TRBV15 and J usage is TRBJ2-5; tentatively, D is TRBD1 (5 bases). Germline CDR1 reads LNHNV; CDR2 reads YYDKDF (reference sequence). The germline V and J ends were trimmed by 3 bases and 3 bases, with 11 bases remaining between them. This CDR3 contains 14 residues. The CDR3 DNA follows: TGTGCCACCAGCAGTTGGGGCAAGGAAGAGACCCAGTACTTC. Encoded protein: CATSSWGKEETQYF. The full variable domain, rest sourced from reference TRBV15 and TRBJ2-5, is DAMVIQNPRYQVTQFGKPVTLSCSQTLNHNVMYWYQQKSSQAPKLLFHYYDKDFNNEADTPDNFQSRRPNTSFCFLDIRSPGLGDTAMYLCATSSWGKEETQYFGPGTRLLVL.

This chain connects TRBV25-1 to TRBJ2-3, with TRBD1 as a possible D gene (5 bases). Between the trimmed V and J ends, which lost 2 bases and 2 bases, there was a span of 11 bases. Germline lookup yields CDR1 MGHDK and CDR2 SYGVNS. The CDR3 length is 15 residues. The CDR3 here is CASSEPRQNTDTQYF. The CDR3 nucleotides read TGTGCCAGCAGTGAACCCAGACAGAACACAGATACGCAGTATTTT. Complete variable domain (other parts from reference TRBV25-1 and TRBJ2-3): EADIYQTPRYLVIGTGKKITLECSQTMGHDKMYWYQQDPGMELHLIHYSYGVNSTEKGDLSSESTVSRIRTEHFPLTLESARPSHTSQYLCASSEPRQNTDTQYFGPGTRLTVL.

This clone was detected only once. The chain employs TRBV11-2 and TRBJ2-2; TRBD2 is a possible D gene (6 bases). Trimming stripped 5 bases from V and 0 bases from J, with 10 bases between. This CDR3 is built from 15 residues. The V gene's germline CDR1 is SGHAT and CDR2 FQNNGV. The CDR3 spells CASSGGLTNTGELFF. CDR3 sequence (DNA): TGTGCCAGCAGCGGGGGACTGACGAACACCGGGGAGCTGTTTTTT.

The CDR3 coding sequence is TGCAGCGTTGCCCCGACAGGGGGCCTTATGAACACTGAAGCTTTCTTT. As protein: CSVAPTGGLMNTEAFF. The chain joins TRBV29-1 to TRBJ1-1, with TRBD1 identical over 10 bases. Per germline, CDR1 SQVTM and CDR2 ANQGSEA. CDR3 length: 16 amino acids. The J segment lost 0 bases and the V segment lost 4 bases, leaving 8 bases of the junction unmatched.

J is TRBJ1-3 and V is TRBV9; D gene ambiguous. There are 15 residues in the CDR3. With 4 bases removed from V and 2 bases from J, the gap between germline ends came to 13 bases. Germline V gene sequence: CDR1 SGDLS, CDR2 YYNGEE. CDR3 protein: CASSPGHSTGNTIYF. The CDR3 region has the DNA TGTGCCAGCAGCCCTGGGCATTCAACTGGAAACACCATATATTTT.

Concerning this clone itself: Other DNA sequences in this specimen translate into the identical CDR3. This sequence joins TRBV9 and TRBJ1-1; no definite D call. The V gene lost 0 bases and the J gene lost 1 base, with 4 bases spanning the gap. In germline, CDR1 is SGDLS, CDR2 YYNGEE. This CDR3 comprises 13 residues. CDR3 sequence reads: CASSVAGNTEAFF. The CDR3 bases are TGTGCCAGCAGCGTAGCAGGGAACACTGAAGCTTTCTTT.

The V and J genes are TRBV7-2 and TRBJ2-5; 9 bases are a match to TRBD2. The CDR3 runs to 16 residues. The V gene end was trimmed by 4 bases and the J gene end by 5 bases; junction bases not matched to a gene: 11. In germline, CDR1 is SGHTA, CDR2 FQGNSA. The DNA for the CDR3 is TGTGCCAGCAGCTACGCCTTAGCGGGGGCCGGGGAGACCCAGTACTTC. Translation gives CASSYALAGAGETQYF.

The gene calls are TRBV19 and TRBJ2-7; the D is unclear. Trimming removed 5 bases from V and 4 bases from J, with 15 bases in between. Germline V gene lookup returns CDR1 LNHDA and CDR2 SQIVND (reference sequence). The CDR3 consists of 14 residues. CDR3 loop: CASSSRSQLYEQYF. Here the CDR3 DNA reads TGTGCCAGTAGTTCCCGGTCTCAGCTATACGAGCAGTACTTC.

The rearrangement joins TRBV7-9 to TRBJ2-7, with TRBD1 matching 8 bases. Germline trimming cut 4 bases from V and 3 bases from J; bases unmatched to any gene: 5. The germline V gene encodes CDR1 SEHNR and CDR2 FQNEAQ (reference sequence). The CDR3 is 14 residues long. The CDR3 nucleotides read TGTGCCAGCAGCTCCAGGACAGGGCGCTACGAGCAGTACTTC. It codes for CASSSRTGRYEQYF.

The gene calls are TRBV5-1 and TRBJ2-5; 15 bases align to TRBD2. The CDR3 length is 15 residues. The germline CDR1 and CDR2 sequences are SGHRS and YFSETQ. Trimming cost V 4 bases and J 5 bases; bases outside gene matches: 3. The CDR3 loop reads CASSGTSGGLETQYF. The CDR3, as DNA: TGCGCCAGCAGCGGGACTAGCGGGGGGCTCGAGACCCAGTACTTC. The variable domain in full, completed from reference TRBV5-1 and TRBJ2-5, reads KAGVTQTPRYLIKTRGQQVTLSCSPISGHRSVSWYQQTPGQGLQFLFEYFSETQRNKGNFPGRFSGRQFSNSRSEMNVSTLELGDSALYLCASSGTSGGLETQYFGPGTRLLVL.

The rearrangement links TRBV27 to TRBJ2-2; tentative D call: TRBD2 (6 bases). V was pared by 3 bases and J by 2 bases, with 10 bases between. CDR3 length: 15 amino acids. Germline V lookup: CDR1 MNHEY, CDR2 SMNVEV (reference sequence). The CDR3 DNA follows: TGTGCCAGCAGTTTCCGGGGGTCCAACACCGGGGAGCTGTTTTTT. Translated, it gives CASSFRGSNTGELFF.

The chain employs TRBV7-9 and TRBJ1-2; D is possibly TRBD1 (6 bases). CDR3 length: 14 residues. V lost 5 bases, J lost 0 bases, and 10 bases lay in between. The germline CDR1 and CDR2 sequences are SEHNR and FQNEAQ (reference sequence). The CDR3: CASSPSGANYGYTF. The DNA for the CDR3 is TGTGCCAGCAGCCCTTCAGGGGCTAACTATGGCTACACCTTC.

The chain combines TRBV11-2 with TRBJ1-1; TRBD1 is a possible D gene (6 bases). CDR1 and CDR2 from the germline V gene are SGHAT and FQNNGV. This CDR3 is 15 amino acids long. The ends were cut back, 7 bases at V and 3 bases at J, with 18 bases in the middle. The CDR3 DNA is TGTGCCAGCAATGACCCCGGGGGGGCGGACACTGAAGCTTTCTTT. Protein sequence: CASNDPGGADTEAFF.

The chain carries TRBV30 and TRBJ1-2; D gene ambiguous. The CDR3 contains 16 residues. Trimming removed 3 bases from V and 1 base from J, with 18 bases in between. Germline loops: CDR1 GTSNPN, CDR2 SVGIG (reference sequence). The CDR3: CAWRLKGRKSNYGYTF. Written as DNA, the CDR3 is TGTGCCTGGAGGCTAAAAGGACGGAAAAGTAACTATGGCTACACCTTC.

The V call is TRBV6-2 or TRBV6-3, the J call TRBJ2-3; possibly TRBD1 for D (6 bases). Per the germline V gene, CDR1 is MNHEY and CDR2 is SVGEGT. V was pared by 4 bases and J by 7 bases, with 12 bases between. The length of the CDR3 is 13 residues. The chain's CDR3 is CASSWTEPYTQYF. As DNA, the CDR3 is TGTGCCAGCAGTTGGACAGAGCCCTATACGCAGTATTTT.

This chain connects TRBV3-1 (or the pseudogene TRBV3-2) to TRBJ2-3; D ambiguous. The CDR3 contains 12 residues. Deletions cut 1 base from V and 8 bases from J, with 7 bases between. Germline lookup yields CDR1 LGHDT and CDR2 YNNKEL (reference sequence). CDR3 in amino acids: CASSQGLGTQYF. CDR3 DNA: TGTGCCAGCAGCCAAGGGCTGGGTACGCAGTATTTT.

The V call is TRBV11-2, the J call TRBJ2-7; perhaps TRBD2 as D (5 bases). The germline V gene encodes CDR1 SGHAT and CDR2 FQNNGV. There are 14 residues in the CDR3. V was cut by 0 bases and J by 2 bases, with 8 bases left in between. The CDR3 sequence: CASSLDAGTYEQYF. The CDR3 DNA sequence: TGTGCCAGCAGCTTAGACGCGGGTACCTACGAGCAGTACTTC. The full variable domain, with the rest looked up from reference TRBV11-2 and TRBJ2-7, is EAGVAQSPRYKIIEKRQSVAFWCNPISGHATLYWYQQILGQGPKLLIQFQNNGVVDDSQLPKDRFSAERLKGVDSTLKIQPAKLEDSAVYLCASSLDAGTYEQYFGPGTRLTVT.

The V call is TRBV19, the J call TRBJ2-1; D uncertain. Germline V gene data show CDR1 as LNHDA and CDR2 as SQIVND (reference sequence). Between the trimmed V and J ends, which lost 5 bases and 7 bases, there was a span of 9 bases. This CDR3 has 12 amino acids. The CDR3 loop is CASSSGGNEQFF. CDR3 nucleotides: TGTGCCAGTAGTTCAGGTGGGAATGAGCAGTTCTTC.